Described below is a single TCR beta chain sequence and its context. The target antigen is unknown. At the DNA level, this CDR3 is encoded by other sequences in the same sample as well. This entry belongs to a study of shared clonotypes between healthy human individuals. Study observations and caveats: Some clonotypes were shared by all four sorted-subset donors, while others were not shared. The non-shared ones had lower generation probabilities than the shared ones. Collection of samples was limited to blood; tissue repertoires likely differ. Memory subsets generally showed smaller estimated richness than naive subsets did. Clonotypes that were shared across a handful of donors made up about 5.1% of naive CD4 clonotypes.

This CDR3 contains 15 residues. V lost 5 bases, J lost 5 bases, and 6 bases stayed unmatched. Germline assignment: CDR1 SGHNT and CDR2 YENEEA. Clones were read by immunoSEQ multiplex PCR, and TCRdb kept only the in-frame ones, dropping some. This sample has 1 million to 1.2 million clones, with around 77% found just once. The chain links TRBV11-3 to TRBJ2-1; 10 nucleotides agree with TRBD2. The sequenced sample consisted of memory CD4+ T cells from PBMCs. Subset defined: CD45RA-negative fraction. The clonotype originates from a man aged 18-30 years in good health. Some clones in this sample may be carry-over from other donors' samples. CDR3 amino acids: CASSLGTSVDNEQFF. The CDR3 region has the DNA TGTGCCAGCAGCCTGGGGACTAGCGTCGACAATGAGCAGTTCTTC.